These 20 T cell receptor beta chains came from one sample sequenced in a study of shared clonotypes between healthy human individuals. The data were produced by immunoSEQ multiplex PCR, yet TCRdb's version contains in-frame clones alone and is incomplete. The sample records about 1.1 million clones, approximately 80% being singletons. Input material: memory CD4+ T cells from PBMCs. The subset: CD45RA-negative fraction. The receptors here all came from a man between 18 and 35 years old in good health. Some clones in this sample may be carry-over from other donors' samples.

The table lists this clone with a few counts. The chain joins TRBV7-6 to TRBJ1-1; 8 positions match TRBD1. CDR1 SGHVS and CDR2 FNYEAQ come from the germline V gene. CDR3 length: 13 amino acids. V gave up 3 bases and J gave up 7 bases; unmatched junction bases: 4. As DNA, the CDR3 is TGTGCCAGCAGCTTGGGACAGGAGGGTGAAGCTTTCTTT. Amino acids: CASSLGQEGEAFF.

The chain employs TRBV10-1 and TRBJ2-7, with 11 bases aligning to TRBD2. After removal of 4 bases from V and 5 bases from J, the junction contained 7 bases not matched to a gene. This CDR3 is 15 amino acids long. Germline values: CDR1 WNHNN, CDR2 SYGVQD (reference sequence). The CDR3 reads CASSGLAGGVDEQYF. The CDR3 region has the DNA TGCGCCAGCAGTGGTCTAGCGGGAGGTGTGGACGAGCAGTACTTC.

The V call is TRBV18, the J call TRBJ2-1, with 8 bases aligning to TRBD2. Germline V gene data show CDR1 as KGHSH and CDR2 as LQKENI. V shed 6 bases and J 0 bases; nucleotides not matched to a gene: 7. This CDR3 is built from 16 residues. In DNA form, the CDR3 reads TGTGCCAGCTCGTCACTAGCGGCGTCCTCCTACAATGAGCAGTTCTTC. Protein sequence: CASSSLAASSYNEQFF.

The chain couples TRBV2 to TRBJ1-5, with 8 positions matching TRBD1. Trimming removed 8 bases from V and 5 bases from J; junction bases left unmatched: 8. The germline V gene encodes CDR1 SNHLY and CDR2 FYNNEI. This CDR3 contains 14 residues. CDR3 sequence reads: CASGQGAGDQPQHF. CDR3 DNA sequence: TGTGCCAGCGGCCAGGGGGCAGGCGATCAGCCCCAGCATTTT.

This clone has only one observation. Distinct nucleotide sequences in the sample also encode this CDR3. The rearrangement links TRBV28 to TRBJ1-5; D gene unclear. V was cut by 3 bases and J by 6 bases, with 6 bases left in between. The V gene's germline CDR1 is MDHEN and CDR2 SYDVKM. The CDR3 is 12 amino acids. The CDR3 loop is CASSFPSQPQHF. The CDR3 DNA is TGTGCCAGCAGTTTCCCCAGTCAGCCCCAGCATTTT.

The rearrangement links TRBV4-2 to TRBJ2-7; TRBD2 might be the D (6 bases). There are 15 residues in the CDR3. V was pared by 6 bases and J by 2 bases, with 17 bases between. Germline V gene lookup returns CDR1 LGHNA and CDR2 YNFKEQ. The CDR3 loop is CASSQRAGFTYEQYF. The CDR3 region has the DNA TGTGCCAGCAGTCAACGGGCGGGATTTACCTACGAGCAGTACTTC.

Only one count was recorded for this clone. The chain employs TRBV19 and TRBJ2-6, with D maybe TRBD1 (6 bases). From germline, CDR1 is LNHDA and CDR2 SQIVND (reference sequence). The V end lost 3 bases, the J end lost 0 bases, and 21 bases lay between the germline ends. This CDR3 contains 20 residues. As DNA, the CDR3 is TGTGCCAGTAGTATGGATCCCCGGACAGCAACTAGCTCTGGGGCCAACGTCCTGACTTTC. It specifies CASSMDPRTATSSGANVLTF.

The V gene is TRBV7-2, the J gene TRBJ2-1; maybe TRBD2 (5 bases). Germline V lookup: CDR1 SGHTA, CDR2 FQGNSA. This CDR3 has 15 residues. V was clipped by 4 bases and J by 0 bases, with 10 bases between them. The CDR3 nucleotides read TGTGCCAGCAGCTCTAGCCGGGCCTCCTACAATGAGCAGTTCTTC. The encoded protein is CASSSSRASYNEQFF.

This clone has just one count. This sequence joins TRBV7-9 and TRBJ2-2; D is undetermined. Trimming took off 5 bases at V and 6 bases at J, with 13 bases between the two ends. The CDR3 is 14 amino acids. Germline CDR1 SEHNR, CDR2 FQNEAQ (reference sequence). This CDR3 is CASSHEQPSGELFF. CDR3 nucleotide sequence: TGTGCCAGCAGCCACGAACAGCCTTCCGGGGAGCTGTTTTTT.

The J gene is TRBJ2-3, the V gene TRBV30; 9 nucleotides agree with TRBD1. Per germline, CDR1 GTSNPN and CDR2 SVGIG (reference sequence). The V segment lost 1 base and the J segment 1 base; nucleotides outside the gene matches: 3. This CDR3 has 15 residues. DNA for the CDR3: TGTGCCTGGAGTGCGGGACAGGGAGGCACAGATACGCAGTATTTT. This translates into CAWSAGQGGTDTQYF.

The rearrangement joins TRBV28 to TRBJ1-4; 9 bases map to TRBD1. The germline V gene encodes CDR1 MDHEN and CDR2 SYDVKM. This CDR3 is 14 amino acids long. V shed 2 bases, J shed 9 bases, and the junction held 4 bases outside the gene matches. CDR3 bases: TGTGCCAGCAGTTTACCGGGACAGGGAAAAAAACTGTTTTTT. Translating gives CASSLPGQGKKLFF.

Details on this clone: The same CDR3 is also encoded by other DNA sequences in this sample. The chain recombines TRBV20-1 with TRBJ2-3, with a tentative D call TRBD2 (5 bases). Trimming cost V 6 bases and J 6 bases, with 10 bases left between them. This CDR3 is 11 amino acids long. CDR1 is DFQATT and CDR2 is SNEGSKA in the germline V gene (reference sequence). The CDR3 loop reads CSAGGPDTQYF. In nucleotides, the CDR3 is TGCAGTGCAGGAGGCCCCGATACGCAGTATTTT.

Regarding this clone: The same CDR3 is also encoded by other DNA sequences in this sample. V usage is TRBV18 and J usage is TRBJ2-5; 9 nucleotides align to TRBD1. J gave up 2 bases and V 3 bases, and 1 base lay outside the gene matches. The CDR3 runs 14 residues. Germline values: CDR1 KGHSH, CDR2 LQKENI. CDR3 coding DNA: TGTGCCAGCTCACCGGGGACAGGGCAAGAGACCCAGTACTTC. The encoded protein is CASSPGTGQETQYF.

This chain uses TRBV19 with TRBJ1-5; TRBD1 is a possible D gene (5 bases). CDR1 and CDR2 from the germline V gene are LNHDA and SQIVND (reference sequence). The CDR3 runs to 15 residues. V dropped 6 bases and J dropped 6 bases, with 18 bases sitting between them. The CDR3 loop is CASSPGGGYGQPQHF. The CDR3 nucleotides read TGTGCCAGTAGCCCGGGGGGAGGGTATGGTCAGCCCCAGCATTTT. Full variable domain (missing parts from reference TRBV19 and TRBJ1-5): DGGITQSPKYLFRKEGQNVTLSCEQNLNHDAMYWYRQDPGQGLRLIYYSQIVNDFQKGDIAEGYSVSREKKESFPLTVTSAQKNPTAFYLCASSPGGGYGQPQHFGDGTRLSIL.

V gene TRBV27 combines with J gene TRBJ2-3; 9 bases align to TRBD1. V lost 5 bases, J lost 5 bases, and 14 bases stayed unmatched. This CDR3 is 17 amino acids long. The V gene's germline CDR1 is MNHEY and CDR2 SMNVEV (reference sequence). The CDR3 loop is CASSVHRGQERKDTQYF. The CDR3 DNA follows: TGTGCCAGCAGTGTTCACAGGGGGCAAGAGAGGAAAGATACGCAGTATTTT.

With respect to this clone: The same CDR3 also results from other DNA sequences found in this sample. The V and J genes are TRBV28 and TRBJ2-7; no clear D. CDR3 length: 11 residues. The V and J ends lost 5 bases and 4 bases respectively, with 6 bases between them. Germline V gene data show CDR1 as MDHEN and CDR2 as SYDVKM. The CDR3 loop reads CASSRGYEQYF. CDR3 DNA: TGTGCCAGCAGTAGAGGATACGAGCAGTACTTC.

This clone was seen more than once but under ten times. This chain connects TRBV20-1 to TRBJ1-1; D not certain. Germline values: CDR1 DFQATT, CDR2 SNEGSKA (reference sequence). V lost 5 bases and J 4 bases, leaving 8 bases between the germline ends. The length of the CDR3 is 11 residues. The chain's CDR3 is CSAHQITEAFF. The CDR3 DNA sequence: TGCAGTGCTCACCAAATCACTGAAGCTTTCTTT.

This rearrangement joins TRBV28 to TRBJ2-7; 11 bases fit TRBD2. Germline V lookup: CDR1 MDHEN, CDR2 SYDVKM. The V segment lost 6 bases and the J segment 3 bases; nucleotides outside the gene matches: 7. The CDR3 has 15 amino acids. The CDR3 loop is CASSRPGTSGYEQYF. In nucleotides, the CDR3 is TGTGCCAGCAGCCGTCCCGGGACTAGCGGCTACGAGCAGTACTTC.

As concerns this clone: A much bigger clone sits one base away, suggesting this may be a read error. The V gene is TRBV5-4, the J gene TRBJ2-2, with no clear D. Trimming removed 1 base from V and 3 bases from J, with 4 bases in between. Germline CDR1 SGHNT, CDR2 YYREEE (reference sequence). CDR3 length equals 13 residues. The CDR3 DNA is TGTGCCAGCAGCTTGACCGACACCGGGGAGCTGTTTTTT. This sequence encodes CASSLTDTGELFF.

J is TRBJ1-5 and V is TRBV7-8; D unclear. Germline values: CDR1 SGHVS, CDR2 FQNEAQ. Trimming shortened V by 4 bases and J by 6 bases, and 19 bases separated the two germline ends. The CDR3 totals 16 residues. The CDR3 coding sequence is TGTGCCAGCAGCTCGATTCAACAGAGATATCTTCAGCCCCAGCATTTT. The encoded protein is CASSSIQQRYLQPQHF.